Listed below are T cell receptor beta chains from one sample, sequenced in a study of T cell responses to AZD1222 COVID-19 vaccine. Here immunoSEQ multiplex PCR was the method, and the copy in TCRdb shows in-frame clones only, minus some. The sample shows some 280,000 clones, about 94% of them seen only once. The starting material was peripheral blood, obtained 28 days after the second AZD1222 dose. Receptors originate from an adult who received the AZD1222 COVID-19 vaccine. Both conserved end residues are part of each CDR3. Fields, in order: CDR3 length, V gene, clone size, D gene, J gene, CDR3 protein, CDR3 DNA. A D gene is named only where the DNA matches it firmly. Expanded clones are given a class, and other clones once, few, many or no size at all.

14	TRBV5-1	.	TRBD1	TRBJ1-2	CASSQGTGKHGYTF	TGCGCCAGCAGCCAGGGGACAGGGAAACATGGCTACACCTTC
13	TRBV10-3	.	.	TRBJ1-3	CAIGAVLGNTIYF	TGTGCCATCGGCGCTGTTTTAGGAAACACCATATATTTT
17	TRBV28	.	.	TRBJ2-2	CASVSGGTVANTGELFF	TGTGCCAGCGTTAGTGGAGGGACGGTTGCGAACACCGGGGAGCTGTTTTTT
16	TRBV28	.	TRBD2	TRBJ2-5	CASSLRLAGAQETQYF	TGTGCCAGCAGTTTACGTTTAGCGGGGGCTCAGGAGACCCAGTACTTC
14	TRBV6-5	.	.	TRBJ1-2	CASGLQGSLLGYTF	TGTGCCAGCGGCCTACAGGGAAGTCTGCTTGGCTACACCTTC
15	TRBV6-5	.	TRBD1	TRBJ2-7	CASSSPGQGDYEQYF	TGTGCCAGCAGTTCACCGGGACAGGGGGACTACGAGCAGTACTTC
16	TRBV2	.	.	TRBJ2-3	CASIPDSPFLTDTQYF	TGTGCCAGCATTCCGGACAGCCCTTTCCTCACAGATACGCAGTATTTT
18	TRBV27	.	TRBD1	TRBJ2-2	CASTPGVETGSGTGELFF	TGTGCCAGCACCCCAGGGGTGGAGACAGGGTCGGGCACCGGGGAGCTGTTTTTT
18	TRBV14	.	TRBD2	TRBJ2-3	CASSPTRGLAGGTDTQYF	TGTGCCAGCAGCCCAACCAGGGGACTAGCGGGTGGCACAGATACGCAGTATTTT
13	TRBV7-2	.	.	TRBJ1-1	CASSLERNTEAFF	TGTGCCAGCAGCTTAGAGAGGAACACTGAAGCTTTCTTT
13	TRBV24-1	.	TRBD1	TRBJ1-6	CATGGQNNSPLHF	TGTGCCACAGGGGGACAGAATAATTCACCCCTCCACTTT
15	TRBV28	.	.	TRBJ2-6	CASSLASSGANVLTF	TGTGCCAGCAGTTTAGCGAGCTCTGGGGCCAACGTCCTGACTTTC
16	TRBV2	.	.	TRBJ2-6	CASSERPASGANVLTF	TGTGCCAGCAGTGAAAGGCCAGCCTCTGGGGCCAACGTCCTGACTTTC
15	TRBV7-9	.	.	TRBJ1-4	CASSLRGRPDEKLFF	TGTGCCAGCAGCTTAAGGGGGAGGCCAGATGAAAAACTGTTTTTT
15	TRBV2	once	.	TRBJ1-1	CASSDQGTGNTEAFF	TGTGCCAGCAGTGACCAGGGGACTGGGAACACTGAAGCTTTCTTT
13	TRBV27	.	.	TRBJ1-6	CASSFAQGTPLHF	TGTGCCAGCAGTTTTGCACAGGGTACACCCCTCCACTTT
12	TRBV18	.	.	TRBJ2-7	CASSPKRDEQYF	TGTGCCAGCTCACCAAAAAGAGACGAGCAGTACTTC
15	TRBV24-1	.	.	TRBJ2-3	CATSEAGTLGDTQYF	TGTGCCACCAGTGAAGCCGGGACACTAGGAGATACGCAGTATTTT
15	TRBV24-1	.	.	TRBJ2-7	CATSPAGTPFYEQYF	TGTGCCACTAGTCCGGCGGGGACACCGTTTTACGAGCAGTACTTC
14	TRBV6-5	.	.	TRBJ1-4	CASSYGGVGGKLFF	TGTGCCAGCAGTTACGGAGGGGTGGGGGGAAAACTGTTTTTT
12	TRBV6-1	.	.	TRBJ2-1	CASSEQYNEQFF	TGTGCCAGCAGTGAACAGTACAATGAGCAGTTCTTC
15	TRBV7-6	.	TRBD1	TRBJ2-7	CASSLEGTGTYEQYF	TGTGCCAGCAGCTTAGAAGGGACAGGGACCTACGAGCAGTACTTC
15	TRBV5-1	.	.	TRBJ1-5	CASSLGPGTYQPQHF	TGCGCCAGCAGCTTGGGCCCCGGGACTTATCAGCCCCAGCATTTT
14	TRBV28	once	TRBD1	TRBJ1-1	CASSWGTAETEAFF	TGTGCCAGCAGTTGGGGGACAGCGGAGACTGAAGCTTTCTTT
14	TRBV10-3	.	.	TRBJ2-5	CAISESGREETQYF	TGTGCCATCAGTGAGTCTGGCAGGGAGGAGACCCAGTACTTC
12	TRBV6-5	.	.	TRBJ1-2	CASSYGGQGYTF	TGTGCCAGCAGTTACGGGGGGCAGGGCTACACCTTC
11	TRBV5-1	.	.	TRBJ2-7	CASSDSYEQYF	TGCGCCAGCAGCGATTCCTACGAGCAGTACTTC